This entry lists 17 T cell receptor beta chains sequenced from one sample in a study of immune heterogeneity within non-small cell lung tumors. The template for each sample was 550 to 700 ng of genomic DNA, which had been extracted from bulk tumor tissue. Several biopsies were spaced far apart within each primary tumor and obtained as surgery took place. These patients got curative surgery after being newly diagnosed with untreated non-small cell lung cancer. TCR beta CDR3 was amplified by multiplex PCR, first round roughly 10 cycles, 32 V and 13 J primers. TCRdb re-analysed the multiplex PCR reads in MiXCR, keeping a single row per CDR3 protein. This table has some 11,000 distinct CDR3 sequences, more than 25% appearing once. The sequenced material came from lung tumor tissue. The source is a woman in her fifties or sixties with non-small cell lung cancer.

A few counts support this clonotype. This chain joins TRBV7-3 and TRBJ2-3; TRBD1 might be the D (6 bases). Germline-derived CDR1 and CDR2 are SGHTA and FQGTGA. The V gene lost 0 bases and the J gene lost 6 bases, with 10 bases spanning the gap. The length of the CDR3 is 14 residues. CDR3 bases: TGTGCCAGCAGCTTAACTATGACAGGTGATACGCAGTATTTT. Protein: CASSLTMTGDTQYF. The entire variable domain, with the rest obtained from reference TRBV7-3 and TRBJ2-3, is as follows: GAGVSQTPSNKVTEKGKYVELRCDPISGHTALYWYRQSLGQGPEFLIYFQGTGAADDSGLPNDRFFAVRPEGSVSTLKIQRTERGDSAVYLCASSLTMTGDTQYFGPGTRLTVL.

This clonotype has at least ten counts. The V call is TRBV18, the J call TRBJ1-1; tentatively, D is TRBD1 (6 bases). The length of the CDR3 is 14 residues. Deletions cut 6 bases from V and 2 bases from J, with 13 bases between. Germline V gene data show CDR1 as KGHSH and CDR2 as LQKENI. The CDR3 DNA reads TGTGCCAGCTCTCCTATGGACAGAAACACTGAAGCTTTCTTT. Translating gives CASSPMDRNTEAFF.

There are many counts of this clonotype. J is TRBJ1-5 and V is TRBV28; no firm D call. This CDR3 has 12 amino acids. V was trimmed by 6 bases and J by 12 bases, leaving 15 bases between them. CDR1 and CDR2 (germline): MDHEN, SYDVKM. CDR3 region: CASSLPGARQHF. For the CDR3, the DNA is TGTGCCAGCAGCCTCCCGGGAGCGCGCCAGCATTTT.

Note on this clonotype: One base away lies a much larger clone, so this may be a sequencing read error. This chain connects TRBV2 to TRBJ2-7; D is unresolved. V lost 5 bases and J 3 bases, leaving 11 bases between the germline ends. The germline V gene has CDR1 SNHLY and CDR2 FYNNEI. The CDR3 spans 13 residues. CDR3 loop: CASSNGQSYEQYF. The CDR3 DNA is TGTGCCAGCAGTAACGGGCAGAGCTACGAGCAGTACTTC.

A remark on this clonotype: Since a much larger clone is just one base distant, this may be a read error. The chain carries TRBV20-1 and TRBJ2-1, with D perhaps matching TRBD1 or TRBD2 (5 bases each). The length of the CDR3 is 15 residues. The V gene's germline CDR1 is DFQATT and CDR2 SNEGSKA (reference sequence). CDR3 protein: CSARDLGERENEHFF. CDR3 sequence (DNA): TGCAGTGCTAGAGATCTGGGGGAGAGGGAAAATGAGCATTTCTTC.

V is TRBV20-1 and J is TRBJ1-1; D call uncertain. In germline, CDR1 is DFQATT, CDR2 SNEGSKA (reference sequence). V was trimmed by 6 bases and J by 1 base, leaving 9 bases between them. The CDR3 is 12 residues long. The CDR3 here is CSASDWNTEAFF. CDR3 DNA: TGCAGTGCGAGTGACTGGAACACTGAAGCTTTCTTT.

The rearrangement uses TRBV7-3 and TRBJ2-7, with a weak D call TRBD1 (5 bases). CDR1 is SGHTA and CDR2 is FQGTGA in the germline V gene. The ends were cut back, 1 base at V and 5 bases at J, with 9 bases in the middle. The CDR3 has 13 amino acids. CDR3 sequence reads: CASSLKPGNEQYF. The CDR3 coding sequence is TGTGCCAGCAGCTTAAAACCAGGGAACGAGCAGTACTTC.

This clonotype was counted many times. This chain joins TRBV7-8 and TRBJ2-2; D may match TRBD1 or TRBD2 (5 bases each). V was pared by 0 bases and J by 7 bases, with 9 bases between. The CDR3 contains 14 residues. CDR1 is SGHVS and CDR2 is FQNEAQ in the germline V gene. This chain's CDR3 is CASSLAGTGGELFF. For the CDR3, the DNA is TGTGCCAGCAGCTTAGCCGGGACGGGCGGGGAGCTGTTTTTT.

This clonotype was seen ten or more times. The J gene is TRBJ1-3, the V gene TRBV2; 8 bases map to TRBD1. The V gene end was trimmed by 6 bases and the J gene end by 8 bases; junction bases not matched to a gene: 15. This CDR3 contains 16 residues. The V gene's germline CDR1 is SNHLY and CDR2 FYNNEI. CDR3 protein: CASRSFGGTGKYTIYF. The CDR3 DNA sequence: TGTGCCAGCAGATCCTTCGGGGGGACAGGAAAGTACACCATATATTTT.

V gene TRBV11-2 combines with J gene TRBJ2-3, with D tentatively TRBD1 or TRBD2 (5 bases each). CDR3 length equals 14 residues. The germline V gene has CDR1 SGHAT and CDR2 FQNNGV. The V end was cut by 5 bases, the J end by 2 bases, with 11 bases between. CDR3 bases: TGTGCCAGCAGCCCTAGGGACCACACAGATACGCAGTATTTT. This translates into CASSPRDHTDTQYF.

CDR3 nucleotide sequence: TGTGCCAGCTCACCAGGGGCTGAAGGGGCCAACGTCCTGACTTTC. As protein: CASSPGAEGANVLTF. The gene calls are TRBV18 and TRBJ2-6, with D perhaps TRBD1 (5 bases). The germline gives CDR1 KGHSH, CDR2 LQKENI. The CDR3 is 15 residues long. V lost 2 bases, J lost 4 bases, and 9 bases lay in between.

This clonotype occurred many times. The chain uses TRBV7-9 and TRBJ2-3, with 11 bases fitting TRBD2. V dropped 3 bases and J dropped 2; count of bases not matched to a gene: 1. CDR1 and CDR2 from the germline V gene are SEHNR and FQNEAQ (reference sequence). The CDR3 length is 15 residues. This CDR3 is CASSLGLADTDTQYF. DNA for the CDR3: TGTGCCAGCAGCTTGGGACTAGCGGACACAGATACGCAGTATTTT.

This clonotype was found a few times. V gene TRBV29-1 combines with J gene TRBJ2-5; D not resolved. Germline lookup yields CDR1 SQVTM and CDR2 ANQGSEA. Trimming pared 4 bases from V and 4 bases from J, leaving 13 bases between. The CDR3 extends over 13 amino acids. CDR3 sequence reads: CSVGARGLETQYF. The CDR3, as DNA: TGCAGCGTTGGGGCTAGAGGTTTAGAGACCCAGTACTTC. Full variable domain (rest looked up from reference TRBV29-1 and TRBJ2-5): SAVISQKPSRDICQRGTSLTIQCQVDSQVTMMFWYRQQPGQSLTLIATANQGSEATYESGFVIDKFPISRPNLTFSTLTVSNMSPEDSSIYLCSVGARGLETQYFGPGTRLLVL.

This clonotype was detected a few times. This may be a read error: a much more frequent sequence differs by one nucleotide. This chain uses TRBV29-1 with TRBJ2-7, with D possibly being TRBD1 (5 bases). The germline V gene has CDR1 SQVTM and CDR2 ANQGSEA. Trimming left V 0 bases short and J 7 bases short, with 10 bases between. CDR3 size: 12 residues. The CDR3 loop reads CSVEDAGKEQYF. The CDR3, as DNA: TGCAGCGTTGAAGATGCAGGGAAAGAGCAGTACTTC.

The chain recombines TRBV20-1 with TRBJ1-2, with D possibly being TRBD1 (5 bases). The CDR3 has 13 residues. Trimming left V 3 bases short and J 6 bases short, with 14 bases between. Germline CDR1 DFQATT, CDR2 SNEGSKA (reference sequence). CDR3 region: CSARGPVRDGYTF. In DNA form, the CDR3 reads TGCAGTGCTAGGGGGCCGGTTAGGGATGGCTACACCTTC.

Only a few counts were recorded for this clonotype. The rearrangement uses TRBV6-1 and TRBJ2-6; TRBD2 agrees at 7 bases. Looked up from germline, CDR1 is MNHNS and CDR2 is SASEGT. V shed 4 bases, J shed 1 base, and the junction held 4 bases outside the gene matches. This CDR3 has 16 residues. The CDR3 protein is CASSGGGESGANVLTF. CDR3 coding DNA: TGTGCCAGCAGTGGGGGAGGGGAGTCTGGGGCCAACGTCCTGACTTTC.

Note on this clonotype: It may be a read error: a sequence one base away is much more abundant. The genes are TRBV4-3 and TRBJ2-7; TRBD2 matches 7 bases. J gave up 6 bases and V 2 bases, and 4 bases lay outside the gene matches. There are 13 residues in the CDR3. Germline V lookup: CDR1 LGHNA, CDR2 YSLEER. DNA for the CDR3: TGCGCCAGCAGCCAATATGGGGGGGGCGAGCAGTACTTC. Its translation: CASSQYGGGEQYF.